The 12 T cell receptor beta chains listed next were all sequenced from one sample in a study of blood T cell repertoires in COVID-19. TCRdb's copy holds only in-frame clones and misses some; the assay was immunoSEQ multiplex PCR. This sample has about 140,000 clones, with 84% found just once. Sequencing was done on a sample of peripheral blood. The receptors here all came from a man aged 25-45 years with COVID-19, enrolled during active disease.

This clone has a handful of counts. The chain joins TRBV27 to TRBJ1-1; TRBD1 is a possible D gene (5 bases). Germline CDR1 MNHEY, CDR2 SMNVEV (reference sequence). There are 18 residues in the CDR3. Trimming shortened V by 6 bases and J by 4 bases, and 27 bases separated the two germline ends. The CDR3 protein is CASRFVGGAQGFPTEAFF. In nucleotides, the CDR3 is TGTGCCAGCAGATTCGTAGGAGGGGCTCAAGGTTTCCCCACTGAAGCTTTCTTT.

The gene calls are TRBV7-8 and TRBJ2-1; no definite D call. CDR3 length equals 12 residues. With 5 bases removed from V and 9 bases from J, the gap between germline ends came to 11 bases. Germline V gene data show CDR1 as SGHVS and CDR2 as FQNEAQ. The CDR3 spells CASSLDLIEQFF. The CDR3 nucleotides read TGTGCCAGCAGCCTCGACTTGATTGAGCAGTTCTTC.

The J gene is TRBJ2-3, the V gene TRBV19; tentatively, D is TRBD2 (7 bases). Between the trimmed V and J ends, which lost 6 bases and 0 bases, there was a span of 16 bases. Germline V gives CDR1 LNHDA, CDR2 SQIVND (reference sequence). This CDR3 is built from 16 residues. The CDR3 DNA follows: TGTGCCAGTAGCACCTCGGGGAGGGGGAGCACAGATACGCAGTATTTT. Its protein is CASSTSGRGSTDTQYF.

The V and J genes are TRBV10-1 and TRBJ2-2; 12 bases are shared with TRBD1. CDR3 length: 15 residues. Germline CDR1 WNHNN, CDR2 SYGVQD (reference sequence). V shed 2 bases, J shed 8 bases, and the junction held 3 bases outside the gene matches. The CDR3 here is CASSEGTGGSGELFF. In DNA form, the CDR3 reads TGCGCCAGCAGTGAGGGGACAGGGGGCTCTGGGGAGCTGTTTTTT.

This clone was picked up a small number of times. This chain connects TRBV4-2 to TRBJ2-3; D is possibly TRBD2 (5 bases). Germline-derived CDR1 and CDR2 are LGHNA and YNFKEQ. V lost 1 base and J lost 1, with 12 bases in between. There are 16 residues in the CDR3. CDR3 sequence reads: CASSQVRAEGTDTQYF. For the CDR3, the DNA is TGTGCCAGCAGCCAAGTAAGGGCGGAGGGCACAGATACGCAGTATTTT.

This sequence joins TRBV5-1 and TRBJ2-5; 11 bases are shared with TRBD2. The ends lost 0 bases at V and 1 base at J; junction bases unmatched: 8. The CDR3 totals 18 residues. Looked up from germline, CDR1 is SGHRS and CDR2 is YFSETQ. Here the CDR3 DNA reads TGCGCCAGCAGCTTGGTAGGGCTAGCGGGAGGCCCCCAAGAGACCCAGTACTTC. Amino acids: CASSLVGLAGGPQETQYF.

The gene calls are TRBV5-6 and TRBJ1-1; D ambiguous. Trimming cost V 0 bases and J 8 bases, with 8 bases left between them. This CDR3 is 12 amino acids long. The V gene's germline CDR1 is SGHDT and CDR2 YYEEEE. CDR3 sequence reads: CASSLARLEAFF. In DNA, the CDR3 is TGTGCCAGCAGCTTGGCGCGGTTGGAAGCTTTCTTT. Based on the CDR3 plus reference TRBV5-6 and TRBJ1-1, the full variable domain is DAGVTQSPTHLIKTRGQQVTLRCSPKSGHDTVSWYQQALGQGPQFIFQYYEEEERQRGNFPDRFSGHQFPNYSSELNVNALLLGDSALYLCASSLARLEAFFGQGTRLTVV.

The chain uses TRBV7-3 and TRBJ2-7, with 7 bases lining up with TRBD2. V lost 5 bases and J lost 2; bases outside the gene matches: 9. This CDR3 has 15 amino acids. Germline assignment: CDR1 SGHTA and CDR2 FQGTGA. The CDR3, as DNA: TGTGCCAGCAGCCCAACACCTAGCGGCCCCTACGAGCAGTACTTC. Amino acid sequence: CASSPTPSGPYEQYF.

The CDR3 nucleotides are TGTGCCAGCAGCGCTCTAGCGGGAGACGGTCGAGAGACCCAGTACTTC. As protein: CASSALAGDGRETQYF. The rearrangement links TRBV9 to TRBJ2-5; 10 nucleotides align to TRBD2. Trimming took 3 bases from V and 4 from J; bases not matched to a gene: 9. The CDR3 is 16 residues long. Germline-derived CDR1 and CDR2 are SGDLS and YYNGEE. Drawing the rest from reference TRBV9 and TRBJ2-5, the complete variable domain is DSGVTQTPKHLITATGQRVTLRCSPRSGDLSVYWYQQSLDQGLQFLIQYYNGEERAKGNILERFSAQQFPDLHSELNLSSLELGDSALYFCASSALAGDGRETQYFGPGTRLLVL.

CDR3 loop: CASSPLPPGTSGRTYNEQFF. In DNA form, the CDR3 reads TGTGCCAGCAGTCCCCTCCCTCCCGGGACTAGCGGGAGGACCTACAATGAGCAGTTCTTC. This chain uses TRBV27 with TRBJ2-1; 15 positions agree with TRBD2. Per the germline V gene, CDR1 is MNHEY and CDR2 is SMNVEV (reference sequence). J gave up 2 bases and V 5 bases, and 13 bases lay outside the gene matches. This CDR3 is 20 amino acids long.

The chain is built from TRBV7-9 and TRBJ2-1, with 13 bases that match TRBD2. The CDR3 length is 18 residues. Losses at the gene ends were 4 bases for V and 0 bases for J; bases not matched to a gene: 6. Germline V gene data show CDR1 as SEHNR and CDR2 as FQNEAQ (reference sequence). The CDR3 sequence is CASSSTSGRVSSYNEQFF. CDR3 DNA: TGTGCCAGCAGCTCCACTAGCGGGAGGGTTAGCTCCTACAATGAGCAGTTCTTC. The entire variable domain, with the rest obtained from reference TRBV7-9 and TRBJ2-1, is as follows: DTGVSQNPRHKITKRGQNVTFRCDPISEHNRLYWYRQTLGQGPEFLTYFQNEAQLEKSRLLSDRFSAERPKGSFSTLEIQRTEQGDSAMYLCASSSTSGRVSSYNEQFFGPGTRLTVL.

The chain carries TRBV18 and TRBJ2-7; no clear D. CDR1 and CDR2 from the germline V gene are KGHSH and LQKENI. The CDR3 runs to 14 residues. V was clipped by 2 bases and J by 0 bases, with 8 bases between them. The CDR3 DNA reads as TGTGCCAGCTCACCATTAGCCAACTCCTACGAGCAGTACTTC. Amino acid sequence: CASSPLANSYEQYF.